The sequence of this T cell receptor (beta chain) was determined in a study of T cell responses to AZD1222 COVID-19 vaccine. For the study at large: Both about-4-week and about-12-week second-dose recipients were combined.

From germline, CDR1 is MNHEY and CDR2 SVGAGI. CDR3 length: 14 amino acids. V dropped 8 bases and J dropped 10 bases, with 18 bases sitting between them. General study points: The donor group comprised mostly white British people and more females; the analysis possibly underestimated clonal diversity. Repertoire sampling happened only post peak T cell response. Reportedly, nearly half the spike-specific TCRs target unmutated variant regions.

The method was immunoSEQ multiplex PCR; TCRdb's version includes in-frame clones alone and lacks a portion of them. The table includes more than 95,000 clones, more than 70% detected once. As concerns this clone: The antigen remains undetermined.

This specimen was peripheral blood, taken on day 0 of AZD1222 vaccination. The chain couples TRBV6-5 to TRBJ1-6; D is uncertain. The source of this sequence is an adult in good health. The CDR3 DNA reads TGTGCCAGCGTATTAGATCCGACCGGCTCACCCCTCCACTTT. Translating gives CASVLDPTGSPLHF.